Each of the 5 T cell receptor beta chains below was sequenced from the same sample in a study of T cell changes during pregnancy in multiple sclerosis (dated by TCRdb to the late 2010s). Libraries were built with the immunoSEQ multiplex PCR assay. This immuneACCESS table, as held by TCRdb, lists in-frame sequences with V and J called but not all clones. Of the missing ones, under half trace to an unresolved V gene in checked studies; the others have no known cause. Here the sample has approximately 30,000 clones; about 91% occur a single time. The top ten hold roughly 0.79% of the sample. The sequencing used CD4+ T cells from peripheral blood mononuclear cells, collected in the second trimester of pregnancy. These receptors all come from a female donor with multiple sclerosis, enrolled in a pregnancy study.

The chain combines TRBV6-6 with TRBJ2-3, with D unresolved. The CDR3 has 14 amino acids. Between the trimmed V and J ends, which lost 6 bases and 2 bases, there was a span of 12 bases. CDR1 is MNHNY and CDR2 is SVGAGI in the germline V gene (reference sequence). In DNA form, the CDR3 reads TGTGCCAGCAGCGGCAGGTCCTACACAGATACGCAGTATTTT. Its translation is CASSGRSYTDTQYF.

The chain is built from TRBV5-1 and TRBJ2-5, with TRBD2 matching 12 bases. Unmatched junction bases numbered 8, after V lost 0 bases and J lost 5 bases. Germline V CDR1 and CDR2: SGHRS, YFSETQ. The length of the CDR3 is 17 residues. CDR3 sequence reads: CASSLEASGGAWETQYF. CDR3 bases: TGCGCCAGCAGCTTGGAGGCTAGCGGGGGGGCCTGGGAGACCCAGTACTTC.

The rearrangement joins TRBV19 to TRBJ2-3, with D possibly being TRBD2 (5 bases). Trimming pared 1 base from V and 2 bases from J, leaving 10 bases between. In germline, CDR1 is LNHDA, CDR2 SQIVND (reference sequence). CDR3 length: 15 amino acids. CDR3 sequence: CASSIVTGFTDTQYF. The CDR3 bases are TGTGCCAGTAGTATAGTCACGGGGTTCACAGATACGCAGTATTTT.

The genes are TRBV5-1 and TRBJ1-1; 7 nucleotides match TRBD1. Trimming removed 1 base from V and 3 bases from J; junction bases left unmatched: 0. Germline V gives CDR1 SGHRS, CDR2 YFSETQ. This CDR3 spans 13 amino acids. CDR3 residues: CASSLTGDTEAFF. CDR3 DNA: TGCGCCAGCAGCTTGACAGGGGACACTGAAGCTTTCTTT.

The V gene is TRBV7-2, the J gene TRBJ2-3; 7 bases match TRBD1. Germline CDR1 SGHTA, CDR2 FQGNSA. The ends lost 6 bases at V and 6 bases at J; junction bases unmatched: 9. CDR3 length: 14 amino acids. CDR3 loop: CASSWDSISDTQYF. The CDR3 DNA reads TGTGCCAGCAGTTGGGACAGTATTTCGGATACGCAGTATTTT.